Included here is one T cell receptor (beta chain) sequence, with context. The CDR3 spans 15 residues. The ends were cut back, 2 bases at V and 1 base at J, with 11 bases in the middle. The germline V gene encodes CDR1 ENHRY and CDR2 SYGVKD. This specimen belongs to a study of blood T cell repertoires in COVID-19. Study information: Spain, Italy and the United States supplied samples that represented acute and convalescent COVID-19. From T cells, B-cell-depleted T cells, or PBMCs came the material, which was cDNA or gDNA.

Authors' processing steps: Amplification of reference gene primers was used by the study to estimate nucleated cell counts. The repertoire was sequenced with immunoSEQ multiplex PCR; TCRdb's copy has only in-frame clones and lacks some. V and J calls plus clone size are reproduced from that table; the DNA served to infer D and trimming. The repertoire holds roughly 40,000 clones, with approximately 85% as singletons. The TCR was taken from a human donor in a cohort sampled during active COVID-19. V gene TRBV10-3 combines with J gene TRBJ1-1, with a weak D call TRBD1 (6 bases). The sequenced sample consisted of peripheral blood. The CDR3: CAISEPDRQNTEAFF. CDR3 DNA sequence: TGTGCCATCAGTGAGCCGGACAGACAGAACACTGAAGCTTTCTTT.